The rows below give T cell receptor beta chains drawn from one sample of a study of Ad26.COV2.S vaccination and SARS-CoV-2 variants. Method: immunoSEQ multiplex PCR; TCRdb's copy keeps in-frame clones and lacks some. The table shows hundreds of thousands of clones, with around 84% occurring only once. The sample was peripheral blood, taken in a trial of Ad26.COV2.S vaccine versus placebo. These receptors were collected from a person between 18 and 65 years old who received the Ad26.COV2.S COVID-19 vaccine or a placebo. CDR3s include the opening cysteine and the closing phenylalanine or tryptophan. A D gene is named only where the DNA matches it firmly. Clone size, where shown, is once, few, many, or a class for clones that have expanded.

size,J,D,V,DNA,CDR3
few,TRBJ2-5,.,TRBV11-2,TGTGCCAGCAGCTCCGGGGACTTACTCCAAGAGACCCAGTACTTC,CASSSGDLLQETQYF
.,TRBJ1-2,.,TRBV5-1,TGCGCCAGCAGCCCTCCCAAGGCTCCTATCACCTTC,CASSPPKAPITF
.,TRBJ1-2,.,TRBV7-9,TGTGCCAGCAGCTTAGCAACCTTTTGGGACGACTATGGCTACACCTTC,CASSLATFWDDYGYTF
.,TRBJ1-2,.,TRBV3-1/TRBV3-2,TGTGCCAGCAGCCAAGAGGCCAGGGCCTATGGCTACACCTTC,CASSQEARAYGYTF
medium-sized,TRBJ1-1,.,TRBV18,TGTGCCAGCTCAGAGAACATGAACACTGAAGCTTTCTTT,CASSENMNTEAFF
.,TRBJ2-3,TRBD1,TRBV6-5,TGTGCCAGCAGTTCTCCCGGACAGGGGGCGAAGAGCACGCAGTATTTT,CASSSPGQGAKSTQYF
.,TRBJ2-5,.,TRBV11-2,TGTGCCAGCAGGGGGGGAGACCAAGAGACCCAGTACTTC,CASRGGDQETQYF
.,TRBJ2-1,.,TRBV11-3,TGTGCCAGCAGCTTATTGGATTCGGGATCACATGAGCAGTTCTTC,CASSLLDSGSHEQFF
.,TRBJ1-1,.,TRBV9,TGTGCCAGCAGCCAGGGGCCTAGCACTGAAGCTTTCTTT,CASSQGPSTEAFF
.,TRBJ2-1,.,TRBV5-1,TGCGCCAGCAGCTCAGGGGACCTTGGTGAGCAGTTCTTC,CASSSGDLGEQFF
.,TRBJ1-3,.,TRBV7-2,TGTGCCAGCAGCCTTGGGCTAGGAAACACCATATATTTT,CASSLGLGNTIYF
.,TRBJ2-3,TRBD2,TRBV6-5,TGTGCCAGCAGTTACACTAGCGGGGGGGCAGATACGCAGTATTTT,CASSYTSGGADTQYF
.,TRBJ2-2,TRBD2,TRBV5-4,TGTGCCAGCAGCCCCCAGAGCGGGGGGGCGACCGGGGAGCTGTTTTTT,CASSPQSGGATGELFF
once,TRBJ1-5,.,TRBV27,TGTGCCAGCAGTTCCCCCCAGAGGGGGCAGCCCCAGCATTTT,CASSSPQRGQPQHF
.,TRBJ2-3,TRBD1,TRBV18,TGTGCCAGCTCGAACACGGGACAGGGGGCAAATACGCAGTATTTT,CASSNTGQGANTQYF
.,TRBJ1-3,.,TRBV15,TGTGCCACCAGCGGAGGGTGGGGGAACACCATATATTTT,CATSGGWGNTIYF
.,TRBJ2-3,.,TRBV7-9,TGTGCCAGCAGCATTCGACCGACAGGACCGTCTTCAGATACGCAGTATTTT,CASSIRPTGPSSDTQYF
.,TRBJ2-1,.,TRBV9,TGTGCCAGCAGCGTAGATGGCGAGAGCTCCTACAATGAGCAGTTCTTC,CASSVDGESSYNEQFF
.,TRBJ2-3,TRBD1,TRBV5-1,TGCGCCAGCAGCTCAAGGGACAGTAGCACAGATACGCAGTATTTT,CASSSRDSSTDTQYF
few,TRBJ2-5,.,TRBV7-2,TGTGCCAGCAGCGGCCGCGGGATAGCGGACCCTAGTGAGACCCAGTACTTC,CASSGRGIADPSETQYF
.,TRBJ1-2,.,TRBV4-1,TGCGCCAGCAGCCAAGATCGAGATGTACACTATGGCTACACCTTC,CASSQDRDVHYGYTF
.,TRBJ1-4,.,TRBV18,TGTGCCAGCTCACCGTCCCCAAATGAAAAACTGTTTTTT,CASSPSPNEKLFF